The T cell receptor beta chain described here comes from a study of blood T cell repertoires in COVID-19. Turning to the study itself: Samples of COVID-19 (acute and convalescent) were obtained from the United States, Italy and Spain. In each case, the material was cDNA or gDNA derived from T cells, B-cell-depleted T cells, or PBMCs.

Those who participated ranged in age from 18 to 89 years and resided in under 25 US areas. Participants' own reports of clinical history determined their cohort assignment. Profiled with immunoSEQ multiplex PCR; TCRdb holds only in-frame clones, not every one. The sample includes 200,000 to 250,000 clones, roughly 79% of them seen just once. The V and J ends lost 4 bases and 6 bases respectively, with 15 bases between them. CDR3 length: 15 residues. Germline values: CDR1 SGHNT, CDR2 YENEEA. Sequenced sample: PBMCs or T cells enriched from blood (not recorded which). The TCR comes from a woman between 45 and 65 years old with acute COVID-19. V is TRBV11-3 and J is TRBJ2-2, with D possibly matching TRBD2 (6 bases). The CDR3 is CASSSTREGAGELFF. The CDR3 DNA is TGTGCCAGCAGCTCGACTAGGGAAGGGGCCGGGGAGCTGTTTTTT.